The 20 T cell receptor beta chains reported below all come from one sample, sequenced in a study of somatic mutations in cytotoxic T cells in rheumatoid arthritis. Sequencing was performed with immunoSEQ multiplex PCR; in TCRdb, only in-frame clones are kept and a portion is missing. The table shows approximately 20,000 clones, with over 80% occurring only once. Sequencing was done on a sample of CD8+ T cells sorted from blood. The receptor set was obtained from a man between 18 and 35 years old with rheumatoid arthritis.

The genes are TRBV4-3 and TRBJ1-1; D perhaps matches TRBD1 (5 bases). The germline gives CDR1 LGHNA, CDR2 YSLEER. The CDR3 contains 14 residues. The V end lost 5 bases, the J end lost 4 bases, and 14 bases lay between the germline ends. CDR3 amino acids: CASSAIGASTEAFF. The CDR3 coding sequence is TGCGCCAGCAGCGCAATCGGGGCGAGCACTGAAGCTTTCTTT.

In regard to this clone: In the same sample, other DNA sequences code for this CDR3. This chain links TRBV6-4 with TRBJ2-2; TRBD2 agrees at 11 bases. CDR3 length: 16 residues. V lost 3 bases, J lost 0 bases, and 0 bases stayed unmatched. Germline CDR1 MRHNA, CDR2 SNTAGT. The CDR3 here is CASSELAGANTGELFF. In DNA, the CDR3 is TGTGCCAGCAGTGAACTAGCGGGGGCGAACACCGGGGAGCTGTTTTTT.

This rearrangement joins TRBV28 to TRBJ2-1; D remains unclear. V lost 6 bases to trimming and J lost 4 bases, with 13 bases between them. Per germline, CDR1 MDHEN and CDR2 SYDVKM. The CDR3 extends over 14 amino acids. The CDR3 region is CASSIRDDYNEQFF. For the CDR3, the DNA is TGTGCCAGCAGCATCCGAGACGATTACAATGAGCAGTTCTTC.

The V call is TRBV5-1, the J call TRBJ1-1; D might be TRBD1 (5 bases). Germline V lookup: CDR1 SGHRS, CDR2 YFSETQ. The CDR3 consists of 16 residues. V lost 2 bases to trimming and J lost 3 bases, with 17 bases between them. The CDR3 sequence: CASSLTTAYLDTEAFF. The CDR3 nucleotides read TGCGCCAGCAGCTTAACGACAGCCTATCTGGACACTGAAGCTTTCTTT.

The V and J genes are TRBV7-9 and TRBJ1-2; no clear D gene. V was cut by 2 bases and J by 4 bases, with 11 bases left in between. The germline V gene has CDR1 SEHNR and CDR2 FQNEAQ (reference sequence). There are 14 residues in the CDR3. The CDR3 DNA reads TGTGCCAGCAGCTTACTCAAGGACGCCTATGGCTACACCTTC. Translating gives CASSLLKDAYGYTF.

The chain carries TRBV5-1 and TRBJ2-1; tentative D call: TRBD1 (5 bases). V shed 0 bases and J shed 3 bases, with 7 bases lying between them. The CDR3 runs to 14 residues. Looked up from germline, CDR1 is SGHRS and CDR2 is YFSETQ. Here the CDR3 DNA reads TGCGCCAGCAGCTTGGAGACAGACTACAATGAGCAGTTCTTC. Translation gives CASSLETDYNEQFF.

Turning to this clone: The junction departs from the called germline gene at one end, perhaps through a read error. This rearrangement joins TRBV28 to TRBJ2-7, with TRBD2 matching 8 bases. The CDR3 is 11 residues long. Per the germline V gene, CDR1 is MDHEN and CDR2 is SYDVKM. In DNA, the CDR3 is TGCGTCCGGGGGGGTCCCTACGAGCAGTACTTC. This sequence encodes CVRGGPYEQYF. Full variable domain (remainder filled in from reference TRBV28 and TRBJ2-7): DVKVTQSSRYLVKRTGEKVFLECVQDMDHENMFWYRQDPGLGLRLIYFSYDVKMKEKGDIPEGYSVSREKKERFSLILESASTNQTSMYLCVRGGPYEQYFGPGTRLTVT.

In nucleotides, the CDR3 is TGTGCCAGCTCAGCAAGCGGGGGCCGCTCCTACGAGCAGTACTTC. Its translation is CASSASGGRSYEQYF. The chain combines TRBV18 with TRBJ2-7; 8 bases are shared with TRBD2. CDR3 length: 15 amino acids. Germline values: CDR1 KGHSH, CDR2 LQKENI. Trimming removed 5 bases from V and 0 bases from J; junction bases left unmatched: 6.

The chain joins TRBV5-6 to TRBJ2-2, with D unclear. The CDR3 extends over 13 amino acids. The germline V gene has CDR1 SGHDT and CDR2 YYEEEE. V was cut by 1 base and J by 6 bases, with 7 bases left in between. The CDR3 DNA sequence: TGTGCCAGCAGCTTGACTGAATCCGGGGAGCTGTTTTTT. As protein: CASSLTESGELFF.

In DNA form, the CDR3 reads TGTGCCTGGAGTTGGGGTAACGACGCAGATACGCAGTATTTT. This encodes CAWSWGNDADTQYF. The rearrangement joins TRBV30 to TRBJ2-3; no definite D call. This CDR3 has 14 residues. V lost 2 bases and J 4 bases, leaving 13 bases between the germline ends. Germline CDR1 is GTSNPN and CDR2 is SVGIG (reference sequence).

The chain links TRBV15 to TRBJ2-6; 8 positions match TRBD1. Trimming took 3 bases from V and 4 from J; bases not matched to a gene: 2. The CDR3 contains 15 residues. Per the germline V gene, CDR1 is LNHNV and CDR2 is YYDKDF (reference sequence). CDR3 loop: CATSRDREGANVLTF. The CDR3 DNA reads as TGTGCCACCAGCAGGGACAGGGAAGGGGCCAACGTCCTGACTTTC.

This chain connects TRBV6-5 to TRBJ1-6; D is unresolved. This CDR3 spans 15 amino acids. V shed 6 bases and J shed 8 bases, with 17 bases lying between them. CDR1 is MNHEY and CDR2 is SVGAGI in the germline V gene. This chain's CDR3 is CASSQLGRWDSPLHF. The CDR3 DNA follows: TGTGCCAGCAGCCAATTAGGACGGTGGGATTCACCCCTCCACTTT.

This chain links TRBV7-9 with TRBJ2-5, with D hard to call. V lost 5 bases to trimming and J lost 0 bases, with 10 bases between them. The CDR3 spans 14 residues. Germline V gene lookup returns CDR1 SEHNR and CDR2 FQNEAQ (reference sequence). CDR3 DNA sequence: TGTGCCAGCAGCCAGGAACTATACCAAGAGACCCAGTACTTC. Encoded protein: CASSQELYQETQYF. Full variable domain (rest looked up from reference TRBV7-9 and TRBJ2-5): DTGVSQNPRHKITKRGQNVTFRCDPISEHNRLYWYRQTLGQGPEFLTYFQNEAQLEKSRLLSDRFSAERPKGSFSTLEIQRTEQGDSAMYLCASSQELYQETQYFGPGTRLLVL.

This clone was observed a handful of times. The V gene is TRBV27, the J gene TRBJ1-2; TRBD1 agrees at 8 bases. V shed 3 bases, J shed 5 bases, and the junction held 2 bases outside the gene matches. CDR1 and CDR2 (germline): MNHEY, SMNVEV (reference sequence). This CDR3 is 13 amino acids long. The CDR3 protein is CASSFGTGYGYTF. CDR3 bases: TGTGCCAGCAGTTTTGGGACAGGTTATGGCTACACCTTC.

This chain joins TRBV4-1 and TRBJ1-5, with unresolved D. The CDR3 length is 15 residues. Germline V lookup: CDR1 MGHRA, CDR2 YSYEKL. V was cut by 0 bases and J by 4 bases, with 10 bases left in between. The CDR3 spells CASSQEIGSNQPQHF. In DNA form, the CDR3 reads TGCGCCAGCAGCCAAGAGATTGGGTCGAATCAGCCCCAGCATTTT.

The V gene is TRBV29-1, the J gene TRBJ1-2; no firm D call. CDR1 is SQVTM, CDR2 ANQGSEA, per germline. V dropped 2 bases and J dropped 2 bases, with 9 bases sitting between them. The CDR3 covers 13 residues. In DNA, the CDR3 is TGCAGCGTTGAAACGACACAGAACTATGGCTACACCTTC. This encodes CSVETTQNYGYTF.

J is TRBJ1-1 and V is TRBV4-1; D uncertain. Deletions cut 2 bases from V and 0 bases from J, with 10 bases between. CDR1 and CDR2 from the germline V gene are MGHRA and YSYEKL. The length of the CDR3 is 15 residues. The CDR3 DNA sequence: TGCGCCAGCAGCCAATTTGCAGAGATGAACACTGAAGCTTTCTTT. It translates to CASSQFAEMNTEAFF.

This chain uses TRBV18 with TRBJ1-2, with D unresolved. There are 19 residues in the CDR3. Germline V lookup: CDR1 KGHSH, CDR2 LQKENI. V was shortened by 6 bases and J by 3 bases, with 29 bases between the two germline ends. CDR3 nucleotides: TGTGCCAGCTCTCAACTCTCGCGTGTGGGCCGAAGCGATTACTATGGCTACACCTTC. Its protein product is CASSQLSRVGRSDYYGYTF.

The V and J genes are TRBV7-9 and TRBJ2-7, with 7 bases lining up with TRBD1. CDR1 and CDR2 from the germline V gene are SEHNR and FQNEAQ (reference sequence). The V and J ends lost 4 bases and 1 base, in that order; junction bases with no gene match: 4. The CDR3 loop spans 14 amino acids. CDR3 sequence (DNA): TGTGCCAGCAGCTCGCCGGGACAGTCCTACGAGCAGTACTTC. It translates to CASSSPGQSYEQYF.

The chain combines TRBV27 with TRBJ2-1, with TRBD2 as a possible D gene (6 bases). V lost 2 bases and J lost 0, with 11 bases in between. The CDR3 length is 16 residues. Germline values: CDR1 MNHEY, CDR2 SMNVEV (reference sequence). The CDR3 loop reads CASSLQGTSSYNEQFF. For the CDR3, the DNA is TGTGCCAGCAGTTTACAAGGGACTTCCTCCTACAATGAGCAGTTCTTC.